A single sample is the source of the 4 T cell receptor beta chains below, sequenced in a study of technical replicates of blood from a few donors. Measured with immunoSEQ multiplex PCR; TCRdb has only the in-frame clones, and not every one. The sample yields about 14,000 clones, roughly 80% seen once. Source material: PBMCs. These receptors were taken from a human donor in good health.

This clone was found once. The chain links TRBV28 to TRBJ2-3; the match to TRBD2 covers 9 bases. The CDR3 sequence is 16 residues long. Germline-derived CDR1 and CDR2 are MDHEN and SYDVKM. The J segment lost 1 base and the V segment lost 2 bases, leaving 4 bases of the junction unmatched. This chain's CDR3 is CASSLGLAGRTDTQYF. The CDR3 coding sequence is TGTGCCAGCAGTTTAGGGCTAGCGGGACGCACAGATACGCAGTATTTT.

The chain carries TRBV7-2 and TRBJ2-3; no firm D call. CDR1 SGHTA and CDR2 FQGNSA come from the germline V gene. V shed 3 bases and J shed 2 bases, with 6 bases lying between them. The CDR3 loop spans 13 amino acids. The CDR3 reads CASSLAYTDTQYF. As DNA, the CDR3 is TGTGCCAGCAGCTTGGCTTACACAGATACGCAGTATTTT.

The chain has TRBV27 and TRBJ2-7, with a possible D match to TRBD1 (6 bases). The CDR3 extends over 13 amino acids. V was clipped by 5 bases and J by 0 bases, with 8 bases between them. Germline values: CDR1 MNHEY, CDR2 SMNVEV (reference sequence). CDR3 region: CASSRDTSYEQYF. CDR3 nucleotide sequence: TGTGCCAGCAGTCGGGACACCTCCTACGAGCAGTACTTC.

The V gene is TRBV5-1, the J gene TRBJ2-7; 12 bases align to TRBD2. The CDR3 is 18 residues long. CDR1 and CDR2 (germline): SGHRS, YFSETQ. Losses at the gene ends were 2 bases for V and 4 bases for J; bases not matched to a gene: 13. CDR3 sequence (DNA): TGCGCCAGCAGCTTTTACCTGACTAGCGGGAGCTTCGGTTACGAGCAGTACTTC. Translating it yields CASSFYLTSGSFGYEQYF.